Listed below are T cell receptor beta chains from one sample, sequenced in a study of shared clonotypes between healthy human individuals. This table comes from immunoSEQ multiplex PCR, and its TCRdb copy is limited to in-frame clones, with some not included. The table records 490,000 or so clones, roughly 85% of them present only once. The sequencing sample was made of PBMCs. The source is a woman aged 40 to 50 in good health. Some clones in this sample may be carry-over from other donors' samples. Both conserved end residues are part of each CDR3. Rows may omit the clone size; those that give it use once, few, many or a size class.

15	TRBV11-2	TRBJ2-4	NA	CASSFTGVGKNIQYF
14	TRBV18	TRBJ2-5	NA	CASSPPGIPETQYF
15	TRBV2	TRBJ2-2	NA	CASSEQREGVGELFF
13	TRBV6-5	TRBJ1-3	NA	CASPDTSGNTIYF
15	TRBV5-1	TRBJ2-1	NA	CASSPRVAGEEEQFF
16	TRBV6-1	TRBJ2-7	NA	CASSEPDGTGSYEQYF
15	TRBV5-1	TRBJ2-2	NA	CASSSNSGSTGELFF
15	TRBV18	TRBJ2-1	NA	CASSPGLSDYNEQFF
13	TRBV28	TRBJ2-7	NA	CASSPIVSYEQYF
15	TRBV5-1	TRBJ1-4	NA	CASSPRTGHNEKLFF
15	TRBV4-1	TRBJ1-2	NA	CASSQESGGNYGYTF
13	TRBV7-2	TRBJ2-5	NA	CASSPPGVETQYF
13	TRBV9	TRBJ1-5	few	CASSVASGQPQHF
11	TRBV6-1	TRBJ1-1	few	CASSELARAFF
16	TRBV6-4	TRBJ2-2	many	CASSEAGTANTGELFF
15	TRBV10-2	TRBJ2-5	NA	CASRVGAGVGETQYF
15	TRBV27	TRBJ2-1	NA	CASSLIRDPDNEQFF
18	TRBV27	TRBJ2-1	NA	CASSLFTPGQLLYNEQFF
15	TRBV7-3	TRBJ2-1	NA	CASSRAGGPGIEQFF
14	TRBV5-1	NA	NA	CASSSGTPSYEQYF
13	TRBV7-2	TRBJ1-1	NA	CASSYRSKGVAFF
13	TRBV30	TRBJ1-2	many	CAWSGPANYGYTF
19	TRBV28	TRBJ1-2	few	CASSRLQGYLRHHNYGYTF
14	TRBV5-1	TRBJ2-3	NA	CASTPSADTDTQYF
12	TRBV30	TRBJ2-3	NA	CAWSQEGDTQYF
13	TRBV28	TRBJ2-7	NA	CASSLGEGSEQYF
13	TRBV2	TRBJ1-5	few	CASSLEGSQPQHF
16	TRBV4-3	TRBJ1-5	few	CASSQETAQGGQPQHF
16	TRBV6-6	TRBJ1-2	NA	CASSYIGTPSRGGYTF
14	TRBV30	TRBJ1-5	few	CAWSLLGGSQPQHF
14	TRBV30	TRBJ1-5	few	CAWSVEHPGQPQHF
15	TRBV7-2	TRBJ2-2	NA	CASSLEGGEIGELFF
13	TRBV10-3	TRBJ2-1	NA	CATGQGTYNEQFF
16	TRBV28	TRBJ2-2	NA	CASSGTSGTNTGELFF
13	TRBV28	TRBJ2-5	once	CASSFQRSETQYF
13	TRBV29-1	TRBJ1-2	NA	CSVEEQRNYGYTF
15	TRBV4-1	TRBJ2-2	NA	CASSQPGTGRGELFF
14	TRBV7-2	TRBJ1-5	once	CASSPRSGGQPQHF
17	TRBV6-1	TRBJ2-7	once	CASSETGGWGPNHEQYF
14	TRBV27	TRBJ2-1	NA	CASSLSTGYNEQFF
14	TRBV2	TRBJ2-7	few	CASRGLAGLYEQYF
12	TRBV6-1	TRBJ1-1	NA	CASSEMNTEAFF
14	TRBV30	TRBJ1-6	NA	CAWSGGLQNSPLHF
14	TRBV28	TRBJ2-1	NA	CASRRRASYNEQFF
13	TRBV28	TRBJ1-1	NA	CASSLQGRTEAFF
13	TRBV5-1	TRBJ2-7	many	CASKAGVSYEQYF
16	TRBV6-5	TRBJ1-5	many	CASSYRQVRLGQPQHF
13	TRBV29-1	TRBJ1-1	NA	CSVFRGGNTEAFF
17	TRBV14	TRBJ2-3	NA	CASSQAFSGRGTDTQYF
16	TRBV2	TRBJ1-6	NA	CASNIQGGRTESPLHF
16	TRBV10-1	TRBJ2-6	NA	CASSESRGSGANVLTF
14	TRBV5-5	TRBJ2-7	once	CASSLTPQRGEQYF
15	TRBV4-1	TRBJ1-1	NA	CASSQVGTGNTEAFF
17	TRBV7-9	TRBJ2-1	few	CASSPRTGFFESNEQFF
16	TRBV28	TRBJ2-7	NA	CASSLSSALLPYEQYF
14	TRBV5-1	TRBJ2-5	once	CASSLLPDQETQYF
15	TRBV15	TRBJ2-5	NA	CATSRDGAGEETQYF